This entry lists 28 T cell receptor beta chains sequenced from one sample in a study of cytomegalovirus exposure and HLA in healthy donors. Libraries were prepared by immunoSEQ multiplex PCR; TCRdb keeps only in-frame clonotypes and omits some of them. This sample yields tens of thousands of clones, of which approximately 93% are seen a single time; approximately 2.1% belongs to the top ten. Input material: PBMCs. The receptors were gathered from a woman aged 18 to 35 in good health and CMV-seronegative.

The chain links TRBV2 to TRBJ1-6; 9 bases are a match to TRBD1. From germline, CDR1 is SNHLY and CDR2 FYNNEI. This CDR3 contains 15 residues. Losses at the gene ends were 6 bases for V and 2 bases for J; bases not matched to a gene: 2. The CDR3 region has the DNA TGTGCCAGCAGCGGGACAGGGACCTATAATTCACCCCTCCACTTT. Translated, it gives CASSGTGTYNSPLHF.

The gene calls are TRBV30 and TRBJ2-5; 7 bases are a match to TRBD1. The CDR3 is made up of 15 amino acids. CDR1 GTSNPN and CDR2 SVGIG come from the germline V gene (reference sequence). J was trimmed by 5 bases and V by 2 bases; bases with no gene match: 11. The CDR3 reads CAWSHGQARRETQYF. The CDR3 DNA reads TGTGCCTGGAGTCACGGACAGGCCCGCCGGGAGACCCAGTACTTC.

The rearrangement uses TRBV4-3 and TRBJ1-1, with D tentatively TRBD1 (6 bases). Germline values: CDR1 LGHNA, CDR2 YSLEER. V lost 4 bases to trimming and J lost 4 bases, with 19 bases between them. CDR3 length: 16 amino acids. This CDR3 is CASSRDPTGSATEAFF. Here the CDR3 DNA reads TGCGCCAGCAGCCGGGACCCTACAGGGTCCGCCACTGAAGCTTTCTTT.

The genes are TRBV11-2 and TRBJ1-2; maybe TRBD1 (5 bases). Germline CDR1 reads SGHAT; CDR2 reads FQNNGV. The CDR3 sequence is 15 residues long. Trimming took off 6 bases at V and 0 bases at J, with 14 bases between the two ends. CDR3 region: CASSTTANTNYGYTF. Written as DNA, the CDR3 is TGTGCCAGCAGTACGACAGCTAATACTAACTATGGCTACACCTTC.

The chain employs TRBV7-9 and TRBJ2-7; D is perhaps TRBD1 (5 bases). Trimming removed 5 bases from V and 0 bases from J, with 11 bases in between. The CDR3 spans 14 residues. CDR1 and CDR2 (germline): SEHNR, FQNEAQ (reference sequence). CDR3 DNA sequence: TGTGCCAGCAGCAACTCAGGGCCCTCCTACGAGCAGTACTTC. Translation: CASSNSGPSYEQYF.

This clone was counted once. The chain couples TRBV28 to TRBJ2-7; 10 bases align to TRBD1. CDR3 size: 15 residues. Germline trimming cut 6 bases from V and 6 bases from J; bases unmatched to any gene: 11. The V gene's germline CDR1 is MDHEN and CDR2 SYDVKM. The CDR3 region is CASSLSGQGIREQYF. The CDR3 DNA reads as TGTGCCAGCAGCCTGTCGGGACAGGGGATTCGCGAGCAGTACTTC.

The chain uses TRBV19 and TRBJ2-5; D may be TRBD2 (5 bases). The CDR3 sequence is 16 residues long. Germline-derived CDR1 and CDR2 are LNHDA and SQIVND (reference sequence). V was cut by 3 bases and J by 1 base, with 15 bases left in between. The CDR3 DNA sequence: TGTGCCAGTAGTATCACGGGTCCGGGGATCCAAGAGACCCAGTACTTC. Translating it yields CASSITGPGIQETQYF.

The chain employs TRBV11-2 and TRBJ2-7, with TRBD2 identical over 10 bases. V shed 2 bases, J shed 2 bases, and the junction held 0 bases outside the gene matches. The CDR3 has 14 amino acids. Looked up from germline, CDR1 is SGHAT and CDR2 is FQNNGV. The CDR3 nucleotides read TGTGCCAGCAGCTTACTAGCGGGGGCCTACGAGCAGTACTTC. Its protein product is CASSLLAGAYEQYF.

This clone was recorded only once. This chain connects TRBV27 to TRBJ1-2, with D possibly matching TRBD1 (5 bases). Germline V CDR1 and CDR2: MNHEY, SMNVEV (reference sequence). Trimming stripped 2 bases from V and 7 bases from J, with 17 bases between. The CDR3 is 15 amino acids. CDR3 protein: CASSLAGPRYPGYTF. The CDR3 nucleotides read TGTGCCAGCAGTTTAGCAGGGCCCCGCTATCCTGGCTACACCTTC.

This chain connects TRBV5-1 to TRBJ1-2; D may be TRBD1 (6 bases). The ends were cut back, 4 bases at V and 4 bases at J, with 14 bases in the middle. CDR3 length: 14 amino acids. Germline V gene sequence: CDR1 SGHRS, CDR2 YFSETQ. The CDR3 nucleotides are TGCGCCAGCAGCGGAACAGGGACGGGCTATGGCTACACCTTC. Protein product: CASSGTGTGYGYTF.

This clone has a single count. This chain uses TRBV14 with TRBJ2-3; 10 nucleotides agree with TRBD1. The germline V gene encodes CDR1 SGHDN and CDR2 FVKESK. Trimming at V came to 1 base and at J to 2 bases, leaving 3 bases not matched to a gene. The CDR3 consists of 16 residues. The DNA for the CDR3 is TGTGCCAGCAGCCAAGGACAGGGGGCCTACACAGATACGCAGTATTTT. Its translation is CASSQGQGAYTDTQYF. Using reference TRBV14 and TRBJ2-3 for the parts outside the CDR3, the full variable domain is EAGVTQFPSHSVIEKGQTVTLRCDPISGHDNLYWYRRVMGKEIKFLLHFVKESKQDESGMPNNRFLAERTGGTYSTLKVQPAELEDSGVYFCASSQGQGAYTDTQYFGPGTRLTVL.

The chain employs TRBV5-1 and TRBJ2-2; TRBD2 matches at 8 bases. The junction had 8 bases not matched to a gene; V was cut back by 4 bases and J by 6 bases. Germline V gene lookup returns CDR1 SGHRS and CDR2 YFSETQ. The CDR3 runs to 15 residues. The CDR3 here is CASSLGTRRSGELFF. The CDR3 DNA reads TGCGCCAGCAGCCTCGGGACTAGGAGGTCCGGGGAGCTGTTTTTT. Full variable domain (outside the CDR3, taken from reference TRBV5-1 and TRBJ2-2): KAGVTQTPRYLIKTRGQQVTLSCSPISGHRSVSWYQQTPGQGLQFLFEYFSETQRNKGNFPGRFSGRQFSNSRSEMNVSTLELGDSALYLCASSLGTRRSGELFFGEGSRLTVL.

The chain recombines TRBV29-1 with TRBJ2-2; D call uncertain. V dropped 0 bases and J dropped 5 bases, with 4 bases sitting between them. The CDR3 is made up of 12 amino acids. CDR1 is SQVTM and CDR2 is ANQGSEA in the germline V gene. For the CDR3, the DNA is TGCAGCGTTGAAGAGGAGACCGGGGAGCTGTTTTTT. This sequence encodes CSVEEETGELFF.

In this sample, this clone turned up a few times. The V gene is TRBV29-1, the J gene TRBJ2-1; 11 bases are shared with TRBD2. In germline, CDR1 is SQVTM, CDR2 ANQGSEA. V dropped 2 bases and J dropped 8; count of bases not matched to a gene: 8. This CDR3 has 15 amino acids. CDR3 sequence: CSVEQNSGGADEQFF. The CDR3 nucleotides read TGCAGCGTTGAACAGAATAGCGGGGGGGCAGATGAGCAGTTCTTC.

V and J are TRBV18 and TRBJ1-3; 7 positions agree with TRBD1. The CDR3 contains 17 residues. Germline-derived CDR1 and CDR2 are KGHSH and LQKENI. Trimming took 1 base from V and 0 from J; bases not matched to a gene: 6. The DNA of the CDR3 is TGTGCCAGCTCACCACTAGCAGGGGGATACTCTGGAAACACCATATATTTT. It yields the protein CASSPLAGGYSGNTIYF.

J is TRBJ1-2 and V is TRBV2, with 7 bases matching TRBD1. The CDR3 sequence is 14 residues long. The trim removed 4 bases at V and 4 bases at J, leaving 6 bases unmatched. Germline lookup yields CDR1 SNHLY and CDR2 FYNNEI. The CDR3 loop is CASSGETGRYGYTF. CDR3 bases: TGTGCCAGCAGTGGGGAGACAGGGCGCTATGGCTACACCTTC.

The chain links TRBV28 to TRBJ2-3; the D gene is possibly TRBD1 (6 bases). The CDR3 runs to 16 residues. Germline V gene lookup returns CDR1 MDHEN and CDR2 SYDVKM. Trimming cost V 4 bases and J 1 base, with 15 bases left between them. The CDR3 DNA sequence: TGTGCCAGCAGTTCACGGGATCACAGGGGCACAGATACGCAGTATTTT. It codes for CASSSRDHRGTDTQYF.

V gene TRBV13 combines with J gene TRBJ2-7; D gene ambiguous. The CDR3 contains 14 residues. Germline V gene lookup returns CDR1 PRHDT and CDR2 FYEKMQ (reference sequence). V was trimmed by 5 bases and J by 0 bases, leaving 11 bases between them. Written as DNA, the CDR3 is TGTGCCAGCAGCCCCCGGTCAACCTCCTACGAGCAGTACTTC. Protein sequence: CASSPRSTSYEQYF.

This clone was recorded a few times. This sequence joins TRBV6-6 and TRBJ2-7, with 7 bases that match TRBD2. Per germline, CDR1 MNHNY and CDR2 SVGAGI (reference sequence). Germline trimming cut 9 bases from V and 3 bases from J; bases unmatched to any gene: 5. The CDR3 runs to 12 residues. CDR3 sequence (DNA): TGTGCCAGTGGGAGGGTTGGCTACGAGCAGTACTTC. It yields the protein CASGRVGYEQYF.

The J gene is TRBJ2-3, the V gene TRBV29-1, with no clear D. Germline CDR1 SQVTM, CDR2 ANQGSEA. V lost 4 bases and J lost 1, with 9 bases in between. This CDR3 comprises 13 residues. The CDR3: CSVGESGTDTQYF. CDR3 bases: TGCAGCGTTGGCGAAAGCGGCACAGATACGCAGTATTTT.

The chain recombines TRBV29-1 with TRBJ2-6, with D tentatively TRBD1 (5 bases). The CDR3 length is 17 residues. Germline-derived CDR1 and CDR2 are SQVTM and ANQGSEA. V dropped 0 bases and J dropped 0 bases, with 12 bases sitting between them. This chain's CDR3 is CSVEDAGLISGANVLTF. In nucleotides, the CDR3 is TGCAGCGTTGAAGACGCAGGGCTGATCTCTGGGGCCAACGTCCTGACTTTC.

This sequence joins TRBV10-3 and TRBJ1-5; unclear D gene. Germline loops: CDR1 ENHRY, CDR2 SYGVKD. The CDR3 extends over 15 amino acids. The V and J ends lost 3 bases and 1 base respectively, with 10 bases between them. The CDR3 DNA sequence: TGTGCCATCAGTGATGACACGTCGAGCAATCAGCCCCAGCATTTT. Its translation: CAISDDTSSNQPQHF.

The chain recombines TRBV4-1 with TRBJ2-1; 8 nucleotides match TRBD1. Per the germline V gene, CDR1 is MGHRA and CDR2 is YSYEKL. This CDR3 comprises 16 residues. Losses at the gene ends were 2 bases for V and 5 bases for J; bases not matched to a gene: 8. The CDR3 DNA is TGCGCCAGCAGCCAAAGGGCAGGGGGCATCCACAATGAGCAGTTCTTC. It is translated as CASSQRAGGIHNEQFF.

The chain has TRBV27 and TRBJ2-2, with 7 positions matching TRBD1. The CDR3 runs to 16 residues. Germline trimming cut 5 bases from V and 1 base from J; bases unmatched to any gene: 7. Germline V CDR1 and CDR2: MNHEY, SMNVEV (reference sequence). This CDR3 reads CASSPTGDMNTGELFF. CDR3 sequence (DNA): TGTGCCAGCAGTCCTACAGGGGATATGAACACCGGGGAGCTGTTTTTT.

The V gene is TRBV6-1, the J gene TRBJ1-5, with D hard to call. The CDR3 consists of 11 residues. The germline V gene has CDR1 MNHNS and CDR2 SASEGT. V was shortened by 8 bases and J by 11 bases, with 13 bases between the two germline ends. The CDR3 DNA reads TGTGCCAGCGGTTCCGGGTTGGCCCAGCATTTT. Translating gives CASGSGLAQHF.

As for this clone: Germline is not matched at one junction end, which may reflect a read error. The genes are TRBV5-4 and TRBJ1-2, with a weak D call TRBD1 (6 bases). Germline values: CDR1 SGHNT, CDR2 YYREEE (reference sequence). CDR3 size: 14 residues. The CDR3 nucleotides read TGTGCCAGCAGCTTGGCAGGGGCGACCTATGGCTACATCTTC. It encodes CASSLAGATYGYIF.

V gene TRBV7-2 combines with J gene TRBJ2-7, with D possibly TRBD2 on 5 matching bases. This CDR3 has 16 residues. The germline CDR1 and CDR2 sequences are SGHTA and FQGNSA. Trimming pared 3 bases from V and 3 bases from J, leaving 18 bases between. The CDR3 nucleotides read TGTGCCAGCAGCTTCGGCGGGTCCCCAATATACTACGAGCAGTACTTC. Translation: CASSFGGSPIYYEQYF.

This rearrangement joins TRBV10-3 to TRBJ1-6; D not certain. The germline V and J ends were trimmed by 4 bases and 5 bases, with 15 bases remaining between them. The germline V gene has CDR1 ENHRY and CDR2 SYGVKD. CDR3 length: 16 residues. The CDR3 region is CAISGGPFGDNSPLHF. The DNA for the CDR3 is TGTGCCATCAGTGGGGGTCCGTTCGGGGATAATTCACCCCTCCACTTT.